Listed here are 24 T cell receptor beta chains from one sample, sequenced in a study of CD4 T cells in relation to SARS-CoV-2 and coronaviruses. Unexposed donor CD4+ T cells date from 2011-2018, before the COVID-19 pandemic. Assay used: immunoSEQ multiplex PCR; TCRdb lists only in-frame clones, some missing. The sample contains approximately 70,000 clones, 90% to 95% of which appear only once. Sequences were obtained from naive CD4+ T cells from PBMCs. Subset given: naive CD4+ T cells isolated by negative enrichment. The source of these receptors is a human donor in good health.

The DNA of the CDR3 is TGTGCCAGCAGCTTGAAGGGGGCCGATTACTACGAGCAGTACTTC. As protein: CASSLKGADYYEQYF. The chain has TRBV5-4 and TRBJ2-7; 7 nucleotides agree with TRBD1. Trimming at V came to 1 base and at J to 3 bases, leaving 7 bases not matched to a gene. The germline V gene encodes CDR1 SGHNT and CDR2 YYREEE (reference sequence). There are 15 residues in the CDR3. The complete variable domain, with remaining parts taken from reference TRBV5-4 and TRBJ2-7, reads ETGVTQSPTHLIKTRGQQVTLRCSSQSGHNTVSWYQQALGQGPQFIFQYYREEENGRGNFPPRFSGLQFPNYSSELNVNALELDDSALYLCASSLKGADYYEQYFGPGTRLTVT.

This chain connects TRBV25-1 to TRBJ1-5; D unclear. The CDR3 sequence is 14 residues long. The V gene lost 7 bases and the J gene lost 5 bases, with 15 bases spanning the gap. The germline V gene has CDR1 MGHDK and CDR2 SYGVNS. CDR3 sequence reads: CASTMAGTDQPQHF. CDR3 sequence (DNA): TGTGCCAGCACAATGGCAGGTACGGATCAGCCCCAGCATTTT.

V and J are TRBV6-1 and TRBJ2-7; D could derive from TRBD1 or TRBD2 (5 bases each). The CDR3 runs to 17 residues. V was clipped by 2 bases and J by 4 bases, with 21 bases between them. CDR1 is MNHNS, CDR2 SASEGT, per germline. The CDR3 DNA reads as TGTGCCAGCAGTGAAAATAGCCCCGGGGATAGGGGATACGAGCAGTACTTC. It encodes CASSENSPGDRGYEQYF.

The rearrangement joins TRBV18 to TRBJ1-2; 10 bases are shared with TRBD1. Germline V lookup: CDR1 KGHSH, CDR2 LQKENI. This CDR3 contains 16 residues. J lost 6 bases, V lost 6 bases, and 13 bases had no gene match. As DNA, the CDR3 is TGTGCCAGCTCGGGGGCGACAGGGGGCGAAGTAGATGGCTACACCTTC. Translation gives CASSGATGGEVDGYTF.

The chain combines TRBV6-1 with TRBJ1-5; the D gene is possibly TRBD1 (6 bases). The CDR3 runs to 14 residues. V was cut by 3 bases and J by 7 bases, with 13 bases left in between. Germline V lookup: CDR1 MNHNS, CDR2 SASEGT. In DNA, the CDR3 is TGTGCCAGCAGTGAGCGCAGGGGCATACAGCCCCAGCATTTT. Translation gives CASSERRGIQPQHF.

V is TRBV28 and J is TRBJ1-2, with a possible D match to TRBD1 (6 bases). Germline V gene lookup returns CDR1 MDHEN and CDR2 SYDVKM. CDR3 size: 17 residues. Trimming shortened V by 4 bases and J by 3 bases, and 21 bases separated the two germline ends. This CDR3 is CASSSPTGLIDYYGYTF. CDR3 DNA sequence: TGTGCCAGCAGTTCGCCGACAGGACTGATTGATTACTATGGCTACACCTTC.

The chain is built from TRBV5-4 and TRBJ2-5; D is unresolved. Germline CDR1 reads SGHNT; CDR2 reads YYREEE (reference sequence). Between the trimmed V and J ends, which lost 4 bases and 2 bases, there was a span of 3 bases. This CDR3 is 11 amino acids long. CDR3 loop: CASSLQETQYF. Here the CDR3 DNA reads TGTGCCAGCAGCCTACAAGAGACCCAGTACTTC.

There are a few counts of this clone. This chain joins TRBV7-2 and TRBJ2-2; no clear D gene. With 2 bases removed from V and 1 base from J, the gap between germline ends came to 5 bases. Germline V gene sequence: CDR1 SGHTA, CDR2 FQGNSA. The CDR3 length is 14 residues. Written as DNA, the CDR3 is TGTGCCAGCAGCTTATCCCGGAACACCGGGGAGCTGTTTTTT. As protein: CASSLSRNTGELFF.

The CDR3 DNA is TGTGCCAGCAGCGTACAGGGGGTAGAGACCCAGTACTTC. Translation gives CASSVQGVETQYF. The chain employs TRBV9 and TRBJ2-5; 7 bases are a match to TRBD1. Germline V gives CDR1 SGDLS, CDR2 YYNGEE. There are 13 residues in the CDR3. J lost 4 bases, V lost 1 base, and 1 base had no gene match.

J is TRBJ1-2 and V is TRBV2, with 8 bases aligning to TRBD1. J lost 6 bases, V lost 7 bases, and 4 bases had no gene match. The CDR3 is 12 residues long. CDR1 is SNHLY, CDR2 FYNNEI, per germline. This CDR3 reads CASTVTGDGYTF. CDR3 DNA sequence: TGTGCCAGCACTGTGACAGGGGATGGCTACACCTTC.

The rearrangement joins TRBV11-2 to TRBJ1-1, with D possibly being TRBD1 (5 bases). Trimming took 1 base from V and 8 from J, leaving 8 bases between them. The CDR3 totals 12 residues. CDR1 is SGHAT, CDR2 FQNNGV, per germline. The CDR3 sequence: CASSLVSGEAFF. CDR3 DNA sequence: TGTGCCAGCAGCTTAGTTTCAGGGGAAGCTTTCTTT.

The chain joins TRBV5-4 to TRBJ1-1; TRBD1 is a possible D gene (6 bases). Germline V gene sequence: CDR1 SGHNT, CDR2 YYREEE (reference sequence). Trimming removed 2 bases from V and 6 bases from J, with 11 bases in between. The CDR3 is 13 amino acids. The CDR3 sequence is CASSFRGLAEAFF. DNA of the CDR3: TGTGCCAGCAGCTTTCGGGGGCTGGCTGAAGCTTTCTTT.

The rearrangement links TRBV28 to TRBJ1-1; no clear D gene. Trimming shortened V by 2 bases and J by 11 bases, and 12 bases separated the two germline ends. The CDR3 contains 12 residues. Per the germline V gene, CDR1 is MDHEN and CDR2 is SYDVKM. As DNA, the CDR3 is TGTGCCAGCAGTTTACGTTCCGGGGAGGCTTTCTTT. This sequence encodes CASSLRSGEAFF. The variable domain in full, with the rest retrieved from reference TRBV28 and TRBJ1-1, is DVKVTQSSRYLVKRTGEKVFLECVQDMDHENMFWYRQDPGLGLRLIYFSYDVKMKEKGDIPEGYSVSREKKERFSLILESASTNQTSMYLCASSLRSGEAFFGQGTRLTVV.

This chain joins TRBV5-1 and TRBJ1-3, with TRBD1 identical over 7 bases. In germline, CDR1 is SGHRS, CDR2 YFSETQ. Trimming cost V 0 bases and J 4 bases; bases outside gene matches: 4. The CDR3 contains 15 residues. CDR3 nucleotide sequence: TGCGCCAGCAGCTTGGGGCAGGGGGACGGAAACACCATATATTTT. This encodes CASSLGQGDGNTIYF. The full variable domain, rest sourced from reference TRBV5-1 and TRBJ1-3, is KAGVTQTPRYLIKTRGQQVTLSCSPISGHRSVSWYQQTPGQGLQFLFEYFSETQRNKGNFPGRFSGRQFSNSRSEMNVSTLELGDSALYLCASSLGQGDGNTIYFGEGSWLTVV.

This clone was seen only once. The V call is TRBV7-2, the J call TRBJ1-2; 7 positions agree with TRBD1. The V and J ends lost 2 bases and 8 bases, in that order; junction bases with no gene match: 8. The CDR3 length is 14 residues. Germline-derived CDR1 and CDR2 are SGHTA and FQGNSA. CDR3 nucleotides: TGTGCCAGCAGCTTAAATTATGCAGGGGGAGGCTACACCTTC. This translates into CASSLNYAGGGYTF.

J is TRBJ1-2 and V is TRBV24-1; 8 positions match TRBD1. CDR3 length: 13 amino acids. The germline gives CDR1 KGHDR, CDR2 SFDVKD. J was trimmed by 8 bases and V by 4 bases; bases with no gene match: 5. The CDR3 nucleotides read TGTGCCACCAGTGAGCGACAGGGGTCCGGCTACACCTTC. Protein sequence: CATSERQGSGYTF.

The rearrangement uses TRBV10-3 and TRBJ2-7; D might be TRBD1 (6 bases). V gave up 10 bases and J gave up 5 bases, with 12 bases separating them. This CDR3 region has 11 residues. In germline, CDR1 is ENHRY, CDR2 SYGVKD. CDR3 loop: CATRGRDEQYF. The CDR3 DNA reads TGTGCCACCAGGGGAAGGGACGAGCAGTACTTC.

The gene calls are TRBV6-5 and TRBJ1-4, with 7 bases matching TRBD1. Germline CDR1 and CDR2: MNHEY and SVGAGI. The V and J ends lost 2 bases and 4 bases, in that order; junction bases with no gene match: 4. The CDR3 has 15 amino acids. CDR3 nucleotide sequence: TGTGCCAGCAGTTACGGCGGGACAGATAATGAAAAACTGTTTTTT. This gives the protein CASSYGGTDNEKLFF.

CDR3 nucleotides: TGTGCCAGCAGCCTCGACGGATATTCCTACGAGCAGTACTTC. Translation: CASSLDGYSYEQYF. The J gene is TRBJ2-7, the V gene TRBV9; D remains unclear. V lost 4 bases and J lost 1, with 12 bases in between. Germline V CDR1 and CDR2: SGDLS, YYNGEE. This CDR3 has 14 amino acids. Using reference TRBV9 and TRBJ2-7 for the parts outside the CDR3, the full variable domain is DSGVTQTPKHLITATGQRVTLRCSPRSGDLSVYWYQQSLDQGLQFLIQYYNGEERAKGNILERFSAQQFPDLHSELNLSSLELGDSALYFCASSLDGYSYEQYFGPGTRLTVT.

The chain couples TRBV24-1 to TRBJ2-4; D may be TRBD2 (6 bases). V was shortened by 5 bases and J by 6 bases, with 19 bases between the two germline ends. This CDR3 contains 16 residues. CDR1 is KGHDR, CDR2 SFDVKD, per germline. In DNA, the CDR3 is TGTGCCACCAGTGGGGAAACCGGCGGGATTTTAAACATTCAGTACTTC. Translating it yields CATSGETGGILNIQYF.

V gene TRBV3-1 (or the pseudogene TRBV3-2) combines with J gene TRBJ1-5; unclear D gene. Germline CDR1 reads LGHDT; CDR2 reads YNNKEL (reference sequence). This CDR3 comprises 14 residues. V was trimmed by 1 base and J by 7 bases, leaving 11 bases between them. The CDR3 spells CASSQGWGGQPQHF. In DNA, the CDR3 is TGTGCCAGCAGCCAAGGTTGGGGTGGCCAGCCCCAGCATTTT.

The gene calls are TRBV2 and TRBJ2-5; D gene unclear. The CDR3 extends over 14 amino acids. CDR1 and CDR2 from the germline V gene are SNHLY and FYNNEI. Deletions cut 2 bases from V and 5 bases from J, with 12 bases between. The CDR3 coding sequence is TGTGCCAGCAGTGAACGGACGGAAGGCGAGACCCAGTACTTC. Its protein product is CASSERTEGETQYF.

CDR3 residues: CASSRKYEQYF. In DNA, the CDR3 is TGTGCCAGCAGCCGTAAATACGAGCAGTACTTC. The rearrangement links TRBV14 to TRBJ2-7; D remains ambiguous. Germline-derived CDR1 and CDR2 are SGHDN and FVKESK. This CDR3 region has 11 residues. V gave up 4 bases and J gave up 4 bases, with 5 bases separating them.

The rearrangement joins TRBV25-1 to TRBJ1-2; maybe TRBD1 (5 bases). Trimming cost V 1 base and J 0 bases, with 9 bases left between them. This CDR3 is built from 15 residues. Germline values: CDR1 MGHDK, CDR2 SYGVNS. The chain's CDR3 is CASSESGPPNYGYTF. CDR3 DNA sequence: TGTGCCAGCAGTGAATCAGGGCCCCCTAACTATGGCTACACCTTC.